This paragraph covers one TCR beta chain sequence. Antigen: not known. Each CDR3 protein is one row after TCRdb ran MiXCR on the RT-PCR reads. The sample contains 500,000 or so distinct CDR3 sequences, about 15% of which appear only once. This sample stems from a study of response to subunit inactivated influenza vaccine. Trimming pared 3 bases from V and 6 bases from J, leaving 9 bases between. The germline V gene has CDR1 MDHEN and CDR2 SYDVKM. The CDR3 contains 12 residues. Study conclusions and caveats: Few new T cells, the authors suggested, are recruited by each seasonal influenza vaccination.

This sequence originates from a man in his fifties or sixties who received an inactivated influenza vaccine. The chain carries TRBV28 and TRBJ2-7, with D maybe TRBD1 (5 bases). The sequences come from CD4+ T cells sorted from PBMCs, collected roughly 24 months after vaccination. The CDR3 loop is CASSFWGGEQYF. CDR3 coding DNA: TGTGCCAGCAGTTTCTGGGGCGGCGAGCAGTACTTC.